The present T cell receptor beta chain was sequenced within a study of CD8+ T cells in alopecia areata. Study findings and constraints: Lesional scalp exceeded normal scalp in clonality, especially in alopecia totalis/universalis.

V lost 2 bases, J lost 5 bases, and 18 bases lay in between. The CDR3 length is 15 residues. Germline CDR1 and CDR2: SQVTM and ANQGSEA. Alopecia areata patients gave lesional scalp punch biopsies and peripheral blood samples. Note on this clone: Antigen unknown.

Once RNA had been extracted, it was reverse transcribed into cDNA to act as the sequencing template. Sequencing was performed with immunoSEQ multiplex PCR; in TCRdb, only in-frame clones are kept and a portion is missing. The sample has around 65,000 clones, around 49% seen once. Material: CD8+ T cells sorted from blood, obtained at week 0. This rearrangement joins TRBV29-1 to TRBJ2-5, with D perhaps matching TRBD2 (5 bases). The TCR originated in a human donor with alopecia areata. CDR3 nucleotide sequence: TGCAGCGTTGAAAGGTCGGGAAGTCGGTCGGAGACCCAGTACTTC. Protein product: CSVERSGSRSETQYF.